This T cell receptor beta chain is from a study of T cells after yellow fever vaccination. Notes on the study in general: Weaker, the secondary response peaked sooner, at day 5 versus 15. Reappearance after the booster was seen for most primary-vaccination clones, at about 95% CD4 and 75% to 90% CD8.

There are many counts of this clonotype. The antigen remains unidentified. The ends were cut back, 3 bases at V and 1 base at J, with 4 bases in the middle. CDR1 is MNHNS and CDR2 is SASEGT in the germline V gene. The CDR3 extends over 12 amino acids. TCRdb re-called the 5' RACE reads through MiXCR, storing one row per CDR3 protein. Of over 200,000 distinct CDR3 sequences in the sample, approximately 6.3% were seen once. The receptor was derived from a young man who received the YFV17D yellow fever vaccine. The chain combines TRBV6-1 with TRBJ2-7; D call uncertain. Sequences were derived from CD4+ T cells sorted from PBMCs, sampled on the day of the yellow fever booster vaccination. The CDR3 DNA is TGTGCCAGCAGTGACCAATCCTACGAGCAGTACTTC. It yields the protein CASSDQSYEQYF.